Listed here is a single T cell receptor (beta chain). The sample comes from a study of blood T cell repertoires in COVID-19. Background on the study: Acute and convalescent COVID-19 samples came from the United States, Italy and Spain.

TCRdb keeps only in-frame clones here, not all; method: immunoSEQ multiplex PCR. The table shows just over 300,000 clones, with around 89% occurring only once. This CDR3 contains 14 residues. Germline V gene data show CDR1 as LGHNA and CDR2 as YNFKEQ. V was clipped by 1 base and J by 11 bases, with 17 bases between them. Sequencing was performed on PBMCs or T cells enriched from blood (not recorded which). V is TRBV4-2 and J is TRBJ1-1, with D perhaps TRBD1 (5 bases). The receptor was isolated from a woman aged 40 to 55 who had recovered from COVID-19. Written as DNA, the CDR3 is TGTGCCAGCAGCCAAGTCGACAGCCCGATGGAGGCTTTCTTT. This translates into CASSQVDSPMEAFF.